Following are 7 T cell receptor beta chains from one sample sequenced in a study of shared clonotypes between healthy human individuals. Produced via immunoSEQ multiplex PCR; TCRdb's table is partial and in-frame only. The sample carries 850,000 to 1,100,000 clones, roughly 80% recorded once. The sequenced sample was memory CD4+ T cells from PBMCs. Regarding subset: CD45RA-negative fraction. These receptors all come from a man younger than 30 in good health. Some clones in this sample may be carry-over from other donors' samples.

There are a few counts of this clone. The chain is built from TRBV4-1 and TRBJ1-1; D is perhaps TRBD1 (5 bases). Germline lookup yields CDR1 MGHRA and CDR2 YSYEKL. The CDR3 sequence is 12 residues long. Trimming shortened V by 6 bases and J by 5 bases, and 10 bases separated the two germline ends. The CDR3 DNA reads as TGCGCCAGCAGGGGGCTGGGGACTGAAGCTTTCTTT. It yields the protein CASRGLGTEAFF.

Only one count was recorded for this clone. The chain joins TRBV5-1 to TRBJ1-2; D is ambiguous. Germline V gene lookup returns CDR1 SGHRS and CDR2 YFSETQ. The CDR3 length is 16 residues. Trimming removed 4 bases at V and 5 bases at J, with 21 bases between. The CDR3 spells CASSPRWEGMGYGYTF. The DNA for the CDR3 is TGCGCCAGCAGCCCCCGGTGGGAGGGCATGGGATATGGCTACACCTTC.

CDR3 bases: TGTGCCAGCAGTCCTATGGGAGGACGACGCTATGGCTACACCTTC. Translating it yields CASSPMGGRRYGYTF. V usage is TRBV27 and J usage is TRBJ1-2; D remains ambiguous. This CDR3 is built from 15 residues. Germline CDR1 reads MNHEY; CDR2 reads SMNVEV (reference sequence). Trimming shortened V by 5 bases and J by 4 bases, and 17 bases separated the two germline ends.

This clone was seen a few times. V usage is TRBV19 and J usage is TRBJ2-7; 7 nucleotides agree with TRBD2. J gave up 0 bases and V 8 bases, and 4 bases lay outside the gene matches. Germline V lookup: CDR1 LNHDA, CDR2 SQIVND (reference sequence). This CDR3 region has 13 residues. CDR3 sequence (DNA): TGTGCCAGTGCGGGAGCAACCTCCTACGAGCAGTACTTC. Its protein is CASAGATSYEQYF.

The CDR3 spells CASSRDYNEQFF. The CDR3 DNA is TGTGCCAGCAGCCGGGACTACAATGAGCAGTTCTTC. This chain joins TRBV4-2 and TRBJ2-1; D is unresolved. CDR3 length equals 12 residues. V was clipped by 4 bases and J by 3 bases, with 4 bases between them. CDR1 LGHNA and CDR2 YNFKEQ come from the germline V gene.

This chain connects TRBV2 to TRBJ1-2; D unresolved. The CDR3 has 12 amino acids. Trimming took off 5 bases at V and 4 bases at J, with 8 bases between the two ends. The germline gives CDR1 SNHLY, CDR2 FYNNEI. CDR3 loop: CASSTDTYGYTF. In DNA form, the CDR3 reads TGTGCCAGCAGTACAGATACCTATGGCTACACCTTC.

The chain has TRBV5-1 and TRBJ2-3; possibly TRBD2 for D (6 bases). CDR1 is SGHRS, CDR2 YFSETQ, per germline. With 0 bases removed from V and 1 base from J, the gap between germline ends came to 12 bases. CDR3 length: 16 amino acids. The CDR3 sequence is CASSLEPGGGTDTQYF. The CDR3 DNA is TGCGCCAGCAGCTTGGAGCCAGGAGGGGGCACAGATACGCAGTATTTT.